These 9 T cell receptor beta chains were all obtained from the same sample, sequenced in a study of T cell responses to AZD1222 COVID-19 vaccine. Sequencing was performed with immunoSEQ multiplex PCR; in TCRdb, only in-frame clones are kept and a portion is missing. This sample has some 130,000 clones, with over 80% found just once. The source was peripheral blood, collected 28 days after the second AZD1222 dose. All receptors derive from an adult who received the AZD1222 COVID-19 vaccine.

This clone was recorded once. The chain joins TRBV5-1 to TRBJ1-2, with TRBD1 as a possible D gene (5 bases). Germline V lookup: CDR1 SGHRS, CDR2 YFSETQ. This CDR3 contains 14 residues. V dropped 1 base and J dropped 4 bases, with 11 bases sitting between them. CDR3 in amino acids: CASSLRQGSYGYTF. The CDR3 bases are TGCGCCAGCAGCTTGAGGCAGGGAAGCTATGGCTACACCTTC. Variable domain in full (rest from reference TRBV5-1 and TRBJ1-2): KAGVTQTPRYLIKTRGQQVTLSCSPISGHRSVSWYQQTPGQGLQFLFEYFSETQRNKGNFPGRFSGRQFSNSRSEMNVSTLELGDSALYLCASSLRQGSYGYTFGSGTRLTVV.

The J gene is TRBJ1-5, the V gene TRBV2; D gene uncertain. The CDR3 length is 15 residues. Germline assignment: CDR1 SNHLY and CDR2 FYNNEI. The V end lost 1 base, the J end lost 1 base, and 8 bases lay between the germline ends. The CDR3 DNA follows: TGTGCCAGCAGTGAAGAAGGGTTGAGCAATCAGCCCCAGCATTTT. Its protein product is CASSEEGLSNQPQHF.

The rearrangement links TRBV11-2 to TRBJ2-1, with TRBD2 identical over 8 bases. The CDR3 contains 14 residues. Germline CDR1 SGHAT, CDR2 FQNNGV. J gave up 6 bases and V 1 base, and 2 bases lay outside the gene matches. The CDR3 DNA reads TGTGCCAGCAGCTTAGTCGGGACTAGCAATGAGCAGTTCTTC. Protein sequence: CASSLVGTSNEQFF.

This sequence joins TRBV29-1 and TRBJ2-5, with a possible D match to TRBD1 (5 bases). The CDR3 is 13 residues long. Germline V gene lookup returns CDR1 SQVTM and CDR2 ANQGSEA. Trimming left V 0 bases short and J 1 base short, with 6 bases between. CDR3 region: CSVEETAQETQYF. The CDR3 nucleotides read TGCAGCGTTGAAGAGACAGCCCAAGAGACCCAGTACTTC.

Here the CDR3 reads CASSTYNEQFF. CDR3 coding DNA: TGTGCCAGCAGCACTTACAATGAGCAGTTCTTC. The chain joins TRBV7-2 to TRBJ2-1, with D hard to call. Trimming pared 5 bases from V and 4 bases from J, leaving 3 bases between. The CDR3 runs 11 residues. Germline values: CDR1 SGHTA, CDR2 FQGNSA.

Comment on this clone: Within the sample, other DNA sequences also encode this same CDR3. CDR3 in amino acids: CASSPPDYSNQPQHF. CDR3 DNA: TGTGCCAGCTCACCACCGGACTATAGCAATCAGCCCCAGCATTTT. The rearrangement uses TRBV18 and TRBJ1-5; the D is unclear. The V gene lost 0 bases and the J gene lost 0 bases, with 6 bases spanning the gap. Germline V gives CDR1 KGHSH, CDR2 LQKENI. The CDR3 length is 15 residues.

The chain links TRBV6-2 or TRBV6-3 to TRBJ2-2; 11 bases are a match to TRBD2. The V segment lost 2 bases and the J segment 4 bases; nucleotides outside the gene matches: 6. CDR3 length: 17 amino acids. The germline CDR1 and CDR2 sequences are MNHEY and SVGEGT. CDR3 DNA: TGTGCCAGCAGTTACCTGACTAGCGGGATCGGCACCGGGGAGCTGTTTTTT. Its protein product is CASSYLTSGIGTGELFF.

This clone occurred once. The chain uses TRBV18 and TRBJ1-1; D remains ambiguous. CDR3 length equals 14 residues. Germline CDR1 is KGHSH and CDR2 is LQKENI. Trimming shortened V by 3 bases and J by 1 base, and 9 bases separated the two germline ends. The CDR3 nucleotides read TGTGCCAGCTCACCTCAGACCGAGAACACTGAAGCTTTCTTT. Its protein product is CASSPQTENTEAFF.

V usage is TRBV28 and J usage is TRBJ1-2; tentative D call: TRBD1 (5 bases). This CDR3 is 14 amino acids long. Germline CDR1 MDHEN, CDR2 SYDVKM. V lost 5 bases and J lost 5, with 15 bases in between. The CDR3 coding sequence is TGTGCCAGCAGTCTCCCCAGGGCTGATTATGGCTACACCTTC. This gives the protein CASSLPRADYGYTF.